This T cell receptor beta chain derives from a study of cytomegalovirus exposure and HLA in healthy donors. The CDR3 totals 12 residues. In germline, CDR1 is SQVTM, CDR2 ANQGSEA. Trimming removed 6 bases at V and 2 bases at J, with 10 bases between. PCR amplification relied on 60 Vbeta primers (plus 13 Jbeta primers). Some clones are missing from TCRdb's copy, which holds only in-frame ones; the method was immunoSEQ multiplex PCR. The sample holds about 160,000 clones, roughly 80% seen once. Healthy people donating bone marrow made up the donors. The specimen sequenced was PBMCs. The rearrangement uses TRBV29-1 and TRBJ2-5; D call uncertain. The sequence came from a man between 25 and 39 years old in good health and CMV-seronegative. The CDR3 here is CSVAVQQETQYF. The CDR3, as DNA: TGCAGCGTCGCAGTGCAACAAGAGACCCAGTACTTC. The variable domain in full, with the rest retrieved from reference TRBV29-1 and TRBJ2-5, is SAVISQKPSRDICQRGTSLTIQCQVDSQVTMMFWYRQQPGQSLTLIATANQGSEATYESGFVIDKFPISRPNLTFSTLTVSNMSPEDSSIYLCSVAVQQETQYFGPGTRLLVL.